This TCR beta chain was documented in a study of blood T cell repertoires in COVID-19. Study as a whole: The origin of the acute and convalescent COVID-19 samples was the United States, Italy and Spain.

J was trimmed by 9 bases and V by 5 bases; bases with no gene match: 6. The length of the CDR3 is 13 residues. Germline lookup yields CDR1 PRHDT and CDR2 FYEKMQ (reference sequence). This clone came up a few times. Living in 24 US areas, the participants were between roughly 18 and 90 years of age. Symptom resolution, clearance, or two negative PCRs marked the recovered donors of Cohort 3. Per the original data handling: Using reference gene primer amplification, nucleated cell counts were estimated. Produced via immunoSEQ multiplex PCR; TCRdb's table is partial and in-frame only. V and J calls plus clone size are reproduced from that table; the DNA served to infer D and trimming. The sample consists of 130,000 to 150,000 clones, about 90% of them appearing once.

The source of this sequence is a man aged 55 to 69 who had recovered from COVID-19. Sequencing was carried out using PBMCs or T cells enriched from blood (not recorded which). The chain couples TRBV13 to TRBJ2-5; 10 bases agree with TRBD2. CDR3 amino acids: CASSRTSGVAQYF. The DNA for the CDR3 is TGTGCCAGCAGCCGAACTAGCGGGGTGGCCCAGTACTTC.